This record concerns one T cell receptor beta chain sequence. The antigen remains unidentified. Every isolated RNA sample was fully reverse transcribed, so sequencing captured expressed TCRB transcripts. Profiling relied on immunoSEQ multiplex PCR, and the TCRdb table lists in-frame clones only, not all of them. The data show hundreds of thousands of clones, over 12% seen once. CDR3 length: 15 amino acids. CDR1 and CDR2 from the germline V gene are SGHTA and FQGTGA. The J segment lost 5 bases and the V segment lost 4 bases, leaving 8 bases of the junction unmatched. This specimen belongs to a study of beta chain features in type 1 diabetes. One heparinised draw, averaging about 116 mL, was taken per donor. Markers CD45RO/CCR7/CD25/CD127/CD95/CD27 served to sort CD4+ naive, central memory, regulatory and stem cell-like memory cells. Purity (above 98%) was reached by all sorted populations. Study-level findings and limits: People with Type 1 diabetes carried modestly yet significantly shorter TCRB CDR3s in all four CD4+ subsets. Possible PCR preference for shorter templates applied equally to patients and controls.

This sequence was found in a man aged 18 to 30 with type 1 diabetes. The V gene is TRBV7-3, the J gene TRBJ2-3, with TRBD1 identical over 8 bases. Sequenced sample: naive CD4+ T cells from blood. CDR3 loop: CASSSRTGFGDTQYF. The CDR3 region has the DNA TGTGCCAGCAGCTCCAGGACAGGGTTCGGAGATACGCAGTATTTT.